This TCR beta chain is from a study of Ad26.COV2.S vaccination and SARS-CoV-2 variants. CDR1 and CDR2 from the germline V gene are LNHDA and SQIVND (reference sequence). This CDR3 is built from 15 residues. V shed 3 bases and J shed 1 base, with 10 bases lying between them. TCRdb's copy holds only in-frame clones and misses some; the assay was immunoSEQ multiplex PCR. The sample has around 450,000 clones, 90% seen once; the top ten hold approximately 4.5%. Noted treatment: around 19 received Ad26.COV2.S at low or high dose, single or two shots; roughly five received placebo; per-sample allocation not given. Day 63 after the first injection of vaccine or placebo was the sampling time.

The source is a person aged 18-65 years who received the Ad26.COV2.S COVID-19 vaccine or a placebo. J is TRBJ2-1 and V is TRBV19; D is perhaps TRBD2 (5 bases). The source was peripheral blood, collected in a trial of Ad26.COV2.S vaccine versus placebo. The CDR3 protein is CASSIFGVSYNEQFF. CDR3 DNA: TGTGCCAGTAGTATCTTCGGGGTTTCCTACAATGAGCAGTTCTTC.